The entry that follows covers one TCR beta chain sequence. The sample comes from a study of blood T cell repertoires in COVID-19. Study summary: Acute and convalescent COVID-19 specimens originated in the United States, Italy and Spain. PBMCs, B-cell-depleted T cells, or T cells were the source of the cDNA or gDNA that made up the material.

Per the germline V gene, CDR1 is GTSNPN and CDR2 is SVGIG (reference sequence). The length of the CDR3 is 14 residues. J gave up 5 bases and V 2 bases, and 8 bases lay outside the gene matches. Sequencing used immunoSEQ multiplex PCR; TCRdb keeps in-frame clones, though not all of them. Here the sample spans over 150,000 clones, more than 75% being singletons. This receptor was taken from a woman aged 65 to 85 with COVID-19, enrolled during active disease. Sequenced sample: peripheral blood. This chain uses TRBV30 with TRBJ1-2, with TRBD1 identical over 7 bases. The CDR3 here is CAWSRTGPGYGYTF. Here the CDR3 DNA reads TGTGCCTGGAGTAGGACAGGTCCTGGGTATGGCTACACCTTC.